The 14 T cell receptor beta chains listed next were all sequenced from one sample in a study of blood T cells in healthy people across ages. A sample-barcoded 5' primer and a J-beta primer mix were used in a second PCR of roughly 7 to 11 cycles. TCRdb re-called the 5' RACE reads through MiXCR, storing one row per CDR3 protein. In the table there are 600,000 or so distinct CDR3 sequences, around a fifth of which are singletons. Sequenced sample: blood. The receptors shown here come from a man between 65 and 79 years old in good health.

The J gene is TRBJ1-2, the V gene TRBV12-3 or TRBV12-4, with unresolved D. The CDR3 length is 11 residues. Between the trimmed V and J ends, which lost 10 bases and 4 bases, there was a span of 10 bases. The CDR3 here is CATETSYGYTF. CDR3 DNA sequence: TGTGCCACCGAGACGTCCTATGGCTACACCTTC.

This clonotype came up many times. The J gene is TRBJ1-4, the V gene TRBV7-2; D is perhaps TRBD1 (5 bases). Germline V gives CDR1 SGHTA, CDR2 FQGNSA. The CDR3 spans 15 residues. The V and J ends lost 4 bases and 1 base respectively, with 10 bases between them. CDR3 in DNA: TGTGCCAGCAGCTGGGCCGGGGGAACTAATGAAAAACTGTTTTTT. It codes for CASSWAGGTNEKLFF.

This chain uses TRBV7-9 with TRBJ2-5, with D tentatively TRBD1 (6 bases). The J call could be wrong; TRBJ2-7 is a better fit for the DNA end. Germline loops: CDR1 SEHNR, CDR2 FQNEAQ (reference sequence). CDR3 size: 14 residues. The CDR3 sequence is CASSPRQDAGEQYF. In nucleotides, the CDR3 is TGTGCCAGCAGCCCTCGACAGGATGCGGGCGAGCAGTACTTC.

This clonotype showed up many times. The rearrangement uses TRBV18 and TRBJ2-7; D is possibly TRBD2 (6 bases). V was cut by 3 bases and J by 1 base, with 10 bases left in between. From germline, CDR1 is KGHSH and CDR2 LQKENI. The length of the CDR3 is 14 residues. CDR3 in DNA: TGTGCCAGCTCACCTCTCGGGGGATCCTACGAGCAGTACTTC. Its translation: CASSPLGGSYEQYF.

V usage is TRBV4-1 and J usage is TRBJ1-4, with D unresolved. Trimming left V 6 bases short and J 2 bases short, with 10 bases between. CDR3 length: 14 residues. Germline V lookup: CDR1 MGHRA, CDR2 YSYEKL. DNA of the CDR3: TGCGCCAGCAGATTCGGTTCGACTAATGAAAAACTGTTTTTT. It specifies CASRFGSTNEKLFF.

This clonotype appeared a few times. This sequence may be a read error, since a much larger clone differs from it by one base. CDR3 coding DNA: TGTGCCATCAGGGGACGAGAAAACACCGGGGAGCTGGTTTTT. Protein product: CAIRGRENTGELVF. This chain connects TRBV10-3 to TRBJ2-2, with D possibly called TRBD1 or TRBD2 (5 bases each). The CDR3 covers 14 residues. Germline-derived CDR1 and CDR2 are ENHRY and SYGVKD.

Details on this clonotype: The junction does not match germline at one end; this may be a read error. The rearrangement links TRBV12-3 or TRBV12-4 to TRBJ1-6, with D perhaps matching TRBD1 (5 bases). CDR3 size: 14 residues. CDR3: CASSKRDGYSPLHF. The CDR3 DNA sequence: TGCGCCAGCAGTAAGAGGGACGGATATTCACCCCTCCACTTT.

The J gene is TRBJ2-7, the V gene TRBV29-1; D not certain. Germline CDR1 is SQVTM and CDR2 is ANQGSEA. V lost 1 base and J 2 bases, leaving 15 bases between the germline ends. The CDR3 is made up of 15 amino acids. CDR3 loop: CSVEAPRREAYEQYF. The CDR3 DNA sequence: TGCAGCGTTGAAGCCCCACGCCGAGAAGCCTACGAGCAGTACTTC.

In this sample, this clonotype turned up a few times. The rearrangement joins TRBV7-2 to TRBJ1-4, with D tentatively TRBD1 (6 bases). The CDR3 extends over 15 amino acids. Germline CDR1 SGHTA, CDR2 FQGNSA. V lost 3 bases and J 8 bases, leaving 16 bases between the germline ends. DNA for the CDR3: TGTGCCAGCAGCTTTTCCGGGACAAGGGAAGAAAAACTGTTTTTT. Protein: CASSFSGTREEKLFF.

The V call is TRBV7-2, the J call TRBJ2-3; TRBD2 matches 9 bases. With V trimmed by 2 bases and J by 1 base, 13 bases remained unmatched. The CDR3 is 19 residues long. Germline V gene sequence: CDR1 SGHTA, CDR2 FQGNSA. As DNA, the CDR3 is TGTGCCAGCAGCTTATACGGCGGGAGGGCGCGAGGAGGCACAGATACGCAGTATTTT. Residues: CASSLYGGRARGGTDTQYF.

This clonotype was seen more than once but under ten times. The chain links TRBV7-9 to TRBJ1-3; 9 nucleotides agree with TRBD1. V dropped 5 bases and J dropped 1; count of bases not matched to a gene: 6. CDR1 is SEHNR and CDR2 is FQNEAQ in the germline V gene (reference sequence). CDR3 length equals 16 residues. The chain's CDR3 is CASSPPGQGSGNTIYF. The CDR3 DNA follows: TGTGCCAGCAGCCCCCCGGGACAGGGATCTGGAAACACCATATATTTT.

This clonotype was observed a few times. The CDR3 DNA reads as TGTGCCAGCAGTGAGACGGGCACCTTTCTTGTACCCGGGGAGCTGTTTTTT. This codes for CASSETGTFLVPGELFF. The rearrangement joins TRBV25-1 to TRBJ2-2; D is unresolved. This CDR3 is built from 17 residues. Germline V lookup: CDR1 MGHDK, CDR2 SYGVNS. V was cut by 3 bases and J by 6 bases, with 20 bases left in between. The variable domain in full, with the rest retrieved from reference TRBV25-1 and TRBJ2-2, is EADIYQTPRYLVIGTGKKITLECSQTMGHDKMYWYQQDPGMELHLIHYSYGVNSTEKGDLSSESTVSRIRTEHFPLTLESARPSHTSQYLCASSETGTFLVPGELFFGEGSRLTVL.

V gene TRBV6-5 combines with J gene TRBJ2-7; D unresolved. Germline CDR1 is MNHEY and CDR2 is SVGAGI. This CDR3 is 13 amino acids long. V lost 6 bases to trimming and J lost 7 bases, with 16 bases between them. CDR3 loop: CASRSDTIGEQYF. CDR3 DNA sequence: TGTGCCAGCAGAAGTGACACGATTGGAGAGCAGTACTTC.

The V and J genes are TRBV6-2 or TRBV6-3 and TRBJ2-5, with 8 bases identical to TRBD2. CDR1 and CDR2 from the germline V gene are MNHEY and SVGEGT. V was clipped by 0 bases and J by 1 base; unmatched bases: 4. The CDR3 sequence is 16 residues long. The CDR3 sequence is CASSYSTGRAQETQYF. The CDR3 bases are TGTGCCAGCAGTTACTCGACCGGGAGGGCCCAAGAGACCCAGTACTTC.